The rows below give T cell receptor beta chains drawn from one sample of a study of blood T cell repertoires in COVID-19. This table comes from immunoSEQ multiplex PCR, and its TCRdb copy is limited to in-frame clones, with some not included. The sample lists over 75,000 clones, 85% to 95% seen once, with 1.5% to 2% in the top ten. Material for sequencing was peripheral blood. The source is a man in his 60s with acute or convalescent COVID-19. CDR3s include the opening cysteine and the closing phenylalanine or tryptophan. Fields, in order: V gene, D gene, J gene, clone size, CDR3 protein, CDR3 DNA. The D gene is left open where the match is weak. Where a row states a size, it is once, few, many or the class of an expanded clone; other rows omit it.

V: TRBV27
D: TRBD2
J: TRBJ2-2
size: .
CDR3: CASGSDAGGGTGELFF
DNA: TGTGCCAGCGGGTCTGATGCGGGAGGCGGGACCGGGGAGCTGTTTTTT

V: TRBV4-2
D: .
J: TRBJ2-2
size: few
CDR3: CASSQGAAPPNTGELFF
DNA: TGTGCCAGCAGCCAAGGGGCAGCACCTCCCAACACCGGGGAGCTGTTTTTT

V: TRBV12-3/TRBV12-4
D: TRBD1
J: TRBJ1-2
size: .
CDR3: CASRRQGTYGYTF
DNA: TGTGCCAGCAGACGACAGGGCACCTATGGCTACACCTTC

V: TRBV2
D: .
J: TRBJ1-6
size: .
CDR3: CASRVQGDSYNSPLHF
DNA: TGTGCCAGCAGGGTACAGGGAGACTCCTATAATTCACCCCTCCACTTT

V: TRBV28
D: .
J: TRBJ1-6
size: .
CDR3: CASRRKVAENSPLHF
DNA: TGTGCCAGCAGGAGGAAAGTCGCAGAGAATTCACCCCTCCACTTT

V: TRBV2
D: .
J: TRBJ1-1
size: .
CDR3: CASRMTVNTEAFF
DNA: TGTGCCAGCAGGATGACAGTGAACACTGAAGCTTTCTTT

V: TRBV4-2
D: TRBD1
J: TRBJ1-4
size: once
CDR3: CASSPGQGQYEKLFF
DNA: TGTGCCAGCAGCCCCGGACAGGGACAATATGAAAAACTGTTTTTT

V: TRBV4-2
D: TRBD2
J: TRBJ2-1
size: .
CDR3: CASRTSGRADEQFF
DNA: TGTGCCAGCCGGACTAGCGGGAGGGCCGATGAGCAGTTCTTC

V: TRBV27
D: .
J: TRBJ2-2
size: few
CDR3: CASSYREGGTGELFF
DNA: TGTGCCAGCAGTTACAGGGAGGGTGGCACCGGGGAGCTGTTTTTT

V: TRBV24-1
D: .
J: TRBJ2-3
size: .
CDR3: CATSDPGTSTDTQYF
DNA: TGTGCCACCAGTGACCCCGGGACTAGCACAGATACGCAGTATTTT

V: TRBV28
D: .
J: TRBJ1-6
size: once
CDR3: CASTPKGRGNSPLHF
DNA: TGTGCCAGCACACCAAAAGGAAGGGGTAATTCACCCCTCCACTTT

V: TRBV7-9
D: TRBD2
J: TRBJ2-3
size: .
CDR3: CASSLFRTSGSTDTQYF
DNA: TGTGCCAGCAGCTTATTTAGAACTAGCGGGAGTACAGATACGCAGTATTTT

V: TRBV14
D: .
J: TRBJ1-6
size: .
CDR3: CASSFHRELGSPLHF
DNA: TGTGCCAGCAGCTTCCACAGGGAGCTAGGTTCACCCCTCCACTTT

V: TRBV28
D: .
J: TRBJ1-1
size: .
CDR3: CASSLIYGGTEAFF
DNA: TGTGCCAGCAGTTTAATATACGGGGGTACTGAAGCTTTCTTT

V: TRBV28
D: TRBD2
J: TRBJ2-3
size: .
CDR3: CASSPGTSGADTQYF
DNA: TGTGCCAGCAGTCCCGGGACTAGCGGAGCAGATACGCAGTATTTT

V: TRBV5-4
D: TRBD1
J: TRBJ1-1
size: .
CDR3: CASSPDTGVHTEAFF
DNA: TGTGCCAGCAGCCCCGACACAGGGGTCCACACTGAAGCTTTCTTT

V: TRBV24-1
D: TRBD2
J: TRBJ2-1
size: .
CDR3: CATSDPGTIDNEQFF
DNA: TGTGCCACCAGTGACCCCGGGACTATCGACAATGAGCAGTTCTTC

V: TRBV14
D: TRBD2
J: TRBJ2-1
size: .
CDR3: CASSQLGGGEQFF
DNA: TGTGCCAGCAGCCAACTCGGCGGGGGTGAGCAGTTCTTC

V: TRBV7-3
D: TRBD2
J: TRBJ2-3
size: .
CDR3: CASSLYLAGGPADTQYF
DNA: TGTGCCAGCAGCTTATATCTAGCGGGAGGGCCCGCAGATACGCAGTATTTT

V: TRBV28
D: .
J: TRBJ1-1
size: few
CDR3: CASSLSQSYTEAFF
DNA: TGTGCCAGCAGTTTATCACAATCATACACTGAAGCTTTCTTT

V: TRBV27
D: TRBD1
J: TRBJ1-6
size: .
CDR3: CASSGTAFLNSPLHF
DNA: TGTGCCAGCAGTGGGACAGCGTTTCTTAATTCACCCCTCCACTTT

V: TRBV30
D: TRBD1
J: TRBJ1-5
size: .
CDR3: CAWEPGQGNQPQHF
DNA: TGTGCCTGGGAACCGGGACAGGGAAATCAGCCCCAGCATTTT

V: TRBV9
D: .
J: TRBJ1-6
size: .
CDR3: CASSADSGLYNSPLHF
DNA: TGTGCCAGCAGCGCCGATAGTGGACTTTATAATTCACCCCTCCACTTT

V: TRBV24-1
D: TRBD1
J: TRBJ2-3
size: .
CDR3: CATSDSGTGGSTDTQYF
DNA: TGTGCCACCAGTGATTCCGGGACAGGGGGGAGCACAGATACGCAGTATTTT

V: TRBV30
D: .
J: TRBJ2-7
size: .
CDR3: CAWSEEALSYEQYF
DNA: TGTGCCTGGAGTGAGGAGGCCCTCTCCTACGAGCAGTACTTC

V: TRBV20-1
D: TRBD1
J: TRBJ2-5
size: .
CDR3: CSASLSGTVEETQYF
DNA: TGCAGTGCTAGTCTCTCGGGGACAGTAGAAGAGACCCAGTACTTC

V: TRBV7-9
D: .
J: TRBJ2-7
size: .
CDR3: CASSFRSGSYEQYF
DNA: TGTGCCAGCAGCTTCCGGTCGGGCTCCTACGAGCAGTACTTC

V: TRBV27
D: TRBD1
J: TRBJ2-2
size: .
CDR3: CASRKGTGSYTGELFF
DNA: TGTGCCAGCAGAAAAGGGACAGGGAGTTATACCGGGGAGCTGTTTTTT

V: TRBV27
D: .
J: TRBJ2-7
size: .
CDR3: CASSGLGVREQYF
DNA: TGTGCCAGCAGTGGACTGGGCGTTAGGGAGCAGTACTTC

V: TRBV7-8
D: .
J: TRBJ2-3
size: .
CDR3: CASSLQGFVDTQYF
DNA: TGTGCCAGCAGCTTACAGGGTTTCGTGGATACGCAGTATTTT

V: TRBV10-3
D: TRBD2
J: TRBJ2-7
size: .
CDR3: CAISEPSGRPSYEQYF
DNA: TGTGCCATCAGTGAGCCTAGCGGGAGGCCCTCCTACGAGCAGTACTTC

V: TRBV7-2
D: .
J: TRBJ2-7
size: .
CDR3: CASSLYTGTYEQYF
DNA: TGTGCCAGCAGCTTATATACGGGGACCTACGAGCAGTACTTC

V: TRBV6-5
D: TRBD1
J: TRBJ1-6
size: .
CDR3: CASGGTGAGNSPLHF
DNA: TGTGCCAGCGGGGGGACAGGGGCAGGTAATTCACCCCTCCACTTT

V: TRBV29-1
D: .
J: TRBJ1-4
size: .
CDR3: CSVVGGWNEKLFF
DNA: TGCAGCGTCGTGGGGGGGTGGAATGAAAAACTGTTTTTT

V: TRBV18
D: .
J: TRBJ2-2
size: few
CDR3: CASSPSRSTEELFF
DNA: TGTGCCAGCTCACCCTCCCGTTCGACTGAGGAGCTGTTTTTT

V: TRBV19
D: TRBD2
J: TRBJ2-1
size: .
CDR3: CASSIGSGRVVAEQFF
DNA: TGTGCCAGTAGTATAGGGAGCGGGAGAGTGGTTGCTGAGCAGTTCTTC

V: TRBV6-5
D: .
J: TRBJ2-5
size: .
CDR3: CASSPLLGGGETQYF
DNA: TGTGCCAGCAGCCCCCTTCTGGGCGGCGGGGAGACCCAGTACTTC

V: TRBV29-1
D: .
J: TRBJ2-7
size: .
CDR3: CSVGGHYEQYF
DNA: TGCAGCGTTGGGGGACACTACGAGCAGTACTTC

V: TRBV7-2
D: .
J: TRBJ2-5
size: .
CDR3: CASSPRGLETQYF
DNA: TGTGCCAGCAGCCCCAGGGGCCTCGAGACCCAGTACTTC

V: TRBV7-9
D: .
J: TRBJ1-1
size: .
CDR3: CASSFSEEAFF
DNA: TGTGCCAGCAGCTTCAGTGAGGAGGCTTTCTTT

V: TRBV28
D: TRBD1
J: TRBJ1-5
size: few
CDR3: CASGLRQGMGNQPQHF
DNA: TGTGCCAGCGGGTTACGACAGGGAATGGGCAATCAGCCCCAGCATTTT

V: TRBV2
D: TRBD1
J: TRBJ2-7
size: .
CDR3: CASSDPQGAAYEQYF
DNA: TGTGCCAGCAGTGACCCGCAGGGGGCCGCTTACGAGCAGTACTTC

V: TRBV14
D: .
J: TRBJ2-7
size: .
CDR3: CASSRAGADEQYF
DNA: TGTGCCAGCAGCCGGGCAGGGGCAGACGAGCAGTACTTC

V: TRBV7-2
D: TRBD2
J: TRBJ2-3
size: .
CDR3: CASSSGTSGLRPQYF
DNA: TGTGCCAGCAGCTCCGGGACTAGCGGCCTCCGGCCGCAGTATTTT

V: TRBV6-4
D: TRBD2
J: TRBJ2-6
size: .
CDR3: CASSPSGLYDGANVLTF
DNA: TGTGCCAGCAGTCCCTCGGGACTATACGACGGGGCCAACGTCCTGACTTTC

V: TRBV9
D: TRBD2
J: TRBJ2-7
size: .
CDR3: CASSSRLAGAYEQYF
DNA: TGTGCCAGCAGCTCCCGACTAGCGGGGGCCTACGAGCAGTACTTC